This is a list of T cell receptor beta chains from one sample in a study of blood T cell repertoires in COVID-19. The repertoire was sequenced with immunoSEQ multiplex PCR; TCRdb's copy has only in-frame clones and lacks some. The sample consists of 300,000 to 450,000 clones, about 90% of them appearing once. The sample taken for sequencing was PBMCs or T cells enriched from blood (not recorded which). The receptors stem from a woman younger than 45 who had recovered from COVID-19. The CDR3 runs from the conserved cysteine through the conserved F or W. Fields, in order: J gene, clone size, V gene, D gene, CDR3 protein, CDR3 DNA. The D gene is left open where the match is weak. Where a row states a size, it is once, few, many or the class of an expanded clone; other rows omit it.

TRBJ2-3 | - | TRBV9 | TRBD2 | CASSVGASGNTDTQYF | TGTGCCAGCAGCGTAGGTGCTAGCGGGAACACAGATACGCAGTATTTT
TRBJ1-2 | - | TRBV6-5 | TRBD1 | CASSSRGQPGYGYTF | TGTGCCAGCAGTTCCCGGGGACAGCCAGGCTATGGCTACACCTTC
TRBJ1-2 | - | TRBV10-3 | - | CAISVGTLGGYTF | TGTGCCATCAGTGTCGGGACATTGGGTGGCTACACCTTC
TRBJ2-5 | - | TRBV4-1 | - | CASSFSDNQETQYF | TGCGCCAGCAGCTTCTCGGACAACCAAGAGACCCAGTACTTC
TRBJ2-7 | - | TRBV20-1 | - | CSASGNYEQYF | TGCAGTGCTTCGGGAAACTACGAGCAGTACTTC
TRBJ1-1 | - | TRBV6-5 | TRBD1 | CASSPTSTGSEAFF | TGTGCCAGCAGCCCCACTTCGACAGGGTCCGAAGCTTTCTTT
TRBJ1-1 | - | TRBV5-1 | TRBD1 | CASSPGDRETTEAFF | TGCGCCAGCAGCCCAGGGGACAGGGAGACGACTGAAGCTTTCTTT
TRBJ1-5 | - | TRBV3-1/TRBV3-2 | TRBD1 | CASSPSDRGRTQPQHF | TGTGCCAGCAGCCCTTCAGACAGGGGGAGGACTCAGCCCCAGCATTTT
TRBJ1-5 | few | TRBV5-6 | - | CASSFMRAGYSNQPQHF | TGTGCCAGCAGCTTTATGAGGGCCGGTTATAGCAATCAGCCCCAGCATTTT
TRBJ1-4 | - | TRBV15 | - | CATSKGFVQVNEKLFF | TGTGCCACCAGCAAAGGTTTCGTTCAGGTTAATGAAAAACTGTTTTTT
TRBJ1-5 | few | TRBV6-1 | TRBD1 | CASSETGGNQPQHF | TGTGCCAGCAGTGAAACAGGGGGCAATCAGCCCCAGCATTTT
TRBJ1-1 | - | TRBV28 | - | CASSLSPGTEAFF | TGTGCCAGCAGTTTATCCCCCGGCACTGAAGCTTTCTTT
TRBJ2-7 | - | TRBV6-5 | - | CASGGSYEQYF | TGTGCCAGCGGGGGGTCCTACGAGCAGTACTTC
TRBJ1-1 | few | TRBV2 | - | CASYGGRRETEAFF | TGTGCCAGCTACGGCGGGCGTAGGGAAACTGAAGCTTTCTTT
TRBJ1-1 | - | TRBV28 | - | CASSLGLPNTEAFF | TGTGCCAGCAGTTTAGGGCTTCCGAACACTGAAGCTTTCTTT
TRBJ2-7 | - | TRBV3-1/TRBV3-2 | TRBD2 | CASSQGGGEYEQYF | TGTGCCAGCAGCCAAGGCGGGGGGGAGTACGAGCAGTACTTC
TRBJ1-6 | - | TRBV28 | TRBD1 | CASRPPDGQGNSPLHF | TGTGCCAGCAGGCCTCCGGATGGACAGGGGAATTCACCCCTCCACTTT
TRBJ1-3 | - | TRBV19 | - | CASAVELRGGNTIYF | TGTGCCAGTGCGGTGGAGCTACGAGGTGGAAACACCATATATTTT
TRBJ2-1 | - | TRBV30 | TRBD2 | CAWSAGGNLYNEQFF | TGTGCCTGGTCAGCGGGGGGTAACCTTTACAATGAGCAGTTCTTC
TRBJ1-1 | - | TRBV7-9 | - | CASKVRDKPEAFF | TGTGCCAGCAAGGTCAGGGATAAGCCTGAAGCTTTCTTT
TRBJ1-4 | - | TRBV3-1/TRBV3-2 | - | CASSQERILATNEKLFF | TGTGCCAGCAGCCAAGAGCGGATTCTTGCAACTAATGAAAAACTGTTTTTT
TRBJ2-5 | - | TRBV25-1 | TRBD2 | CASSRDLTSGVQETQYF | TGTGCCAGCAGTCGGGACCTGACTAGCGGGGTCCAAGAGACCCAGTACTTC
TRBJ1-5 | - | TRBV19 | - | CASSINTAGNQPQHF | TGTGCCAGTAGTATTAATACGGCAGGTAATCAGCCCCAGCATTTT
TRBJ2-7 | - | TRBV13 | TRBD1 | CASSYGQGSAEQYF | TGTGCCAGCAGCTACGGACAGGGAAGTGCGGAGCAGTACTTC
TRBJ1-6 | - | TRBV7-2 | - | CASSLSQGNNSPLHF | TGTGCCAGCAGCTTAAGTCAGGGGAATAATTCACCCCTCCACTTT
TRBJ2-5 | once | TRBV4-2 | TRBD1 | CASSQDPAGGMETQYF | TGTGCCAGCAGCCAAGACCCCGCAGGGGGTATGGAGACCCAGTACTTC
TRBJ2-3 | - | TRBV7-6 | TRBD2 | CASSLAIGLAGGWGTDTQYF | TGTGCCAGCAGCTTAGCGATCGGACTAGCGGGGGGATGGGGCACAGATACGCAGTATTTT
TRBJ1-4 | - | TRBV4-1 | - | CASSQEGAGGEKLFF | TGCGCCAGCAGCCAAGAGGGGGCAGGAGGTGAAAAACTGTTTTTT
TRBJ2-5 | - | TRBV10-3 | TRBD1 | CAIKTGQGDETQYF | TGTGCCATCAAGACCGGACAGGGCGATGAGACCCAGTACTTC
TRBJ1-2 | - | TRBV6-5 | TRBD1 | CASTATGGRSGYTF | TGTGCCAGCACCGCGACAGGGGGGAGGAGTGGCTACACCTTC
TRBJ1-6 | - | TRBV30 | TRBD1 | CAWSELGTGNRNSPLHF | TGTGCCTGGAGTGAACTCGGGACAGGGAATAGGAATTCACCCCTCCACTTT
TRBJ1-6 | - | TRBV21-1 | - | CASSKATERGHYNSPLHF | TGTGCCAGCAGCAAAGCAACGGAGAGGGGGCACTATAATTCACCCCTCCACTTT
TRBJ2-3 | - | TRBV29-1 | - | CSVEGDSTSTDTQYF | TGCAGCGTTGAAGGAGACAGCACTAGCACAGATACGCAGTATTTT
TRBJ2-5 | - | TRBV19 | TRBD1 | CASSNIPGQVKETQYF | TGTGCCAGTAGTAATATCCCGGGACAGGTAAAAGAGACCCAGTACTTC
TRBJ1-1 | - | TRBV2 | - | CASSEGMNTEAFF | TGTGCCAGCAGTGAAGGTATGAACACTGAAGCTTTCTTT
TRBJ2-3 | - | TRBV15 | - | CATSRRDLDTQYF | TGTGCCACCAGCAGACGGGATCTAGATACGCAGTATTTT
TRBJ2-7 | - | TRBV6-5 | TRBD2 | CASSSQGGGPYYEQYF | TGTGCCAGCAGTTCCCAGGGCGGGGGACCCTACTACGAGCAGTACTTC
TRBJ2-5 | few | TRBV28 | TRBD1 | CASSPGQATSEETQYF | TGTGCCAGCAGCCCGGGACAGGCCACAAGTGAAGAGACCCAGTACTTC
TRBJ1-2 | - | TRBV5-6 | - | CASSLNGDIYGYTF | TGTGCCAGCAGCTTGAATGGGGACATCTATGGCTACACCTTC
TRBJ2-2 | - | TRBV12-3/TRBV12-4 | - | CASSGAGELFF | TGTGCCAGCTCCGGGGCCGGGGAGCTGTTTTTT
TRBJ1-2 | - | TRBV30 | - | CAWSGKVVTYGYTF | TGTGCCTGGAGTGGGAAGGTTGTGACTTATGGCTACACCTTC
TRBJ2-7 | - | TRBV9 | TRBD1 | CASSVRVGDRGLEEQYF | TGTGCCAGCAGCGTCCGAGTGGGGGACAGGGGGTTGGAGGAGCAGTACTTC
TRBJ2-7 | once | TRBV6-1 | - | CASSEGLGGYEQYF | TGTGCCAGCAGTGAGGGCCTCGGGGGCTACGAGCAGTACTTC
TRBJ2-7 | - | TRBV11-2 | TRBD2 | CASSLDRSGTQDYEQYF | TGTGCCAGCAGCTTAGACAGGAGCGGGACCCAAGACTACGAGCAGTACTTC
TRBJ2-3 | - | TRBV21-1 | - | CASSNRTSGGAFTDTQYF | TGTGCCAGCAGCAACCGGACTAGCGGGGGGGCATTCACAGATACGCAGTATTTT
TRBJ2-5 | - | TRBV2 | TRBD2 | CASSEERRGGQETQYF | TGTGCCAGCAGTGAAGAAAGGCGGGGGGGCCAAGAGACCCAGTACTTC
TRBJ2-7 | - | TRBV11-2 | TRBD1 | CASSLQGVKQYF | TGTGCCAGCAGCCTTCAGGGGGTGAAGCAGTACTTC
TRBJ1-2 | once | TRBV20-1 | - | CSASKRQNYGYTF | TGCAGTGCTAGTAAGCGGCAGAACTATGGCTACACCTTC
TRBJ1-2 | once | TRBV6-5 | - | CASSLDSPYGYTF | TGTGCCAGCAGTCTGGACAGCCCCTATGGCTACACCTTC
TRBJ1-2 | once | TRBV19 | - | CASSFQNYGYTF | TGTGCCAGTAGTTTTCAAAACTATGGCTACACCTTC